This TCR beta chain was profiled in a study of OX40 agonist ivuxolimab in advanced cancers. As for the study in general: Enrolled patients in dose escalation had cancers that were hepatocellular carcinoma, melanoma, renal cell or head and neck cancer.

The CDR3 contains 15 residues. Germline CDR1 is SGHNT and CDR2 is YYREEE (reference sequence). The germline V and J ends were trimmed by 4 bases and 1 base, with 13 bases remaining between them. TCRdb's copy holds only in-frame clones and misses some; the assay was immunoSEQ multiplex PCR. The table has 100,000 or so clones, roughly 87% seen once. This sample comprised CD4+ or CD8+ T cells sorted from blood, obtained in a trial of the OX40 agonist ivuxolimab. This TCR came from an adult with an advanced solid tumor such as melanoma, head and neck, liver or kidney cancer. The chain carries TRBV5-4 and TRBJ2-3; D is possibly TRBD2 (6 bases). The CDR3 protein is CASSVGGTRTDTQYF. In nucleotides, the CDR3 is TGTGCCAGCAGCGTAGGCGGGACCCGCACAGATACGCAGTATTTT.